These 29 T cell receptor beta chains share one sample of origin, sequenced in a study of T cell changes during pregnancy in multiple sclerosis. Here immunoSEQ multiplex PCR was the method, and the copy in TCRdb shows in-frame clones only, minus some. The table lists around 78,000 clones, 90% to 95% of them singletons. Sequenced material: peripheral blood, taken in the second trimester of pregnancy. Receptors originate from a female donor with multiple sclerosis, enrolled in a pregnancy study.

This sequence joins TRBV7-8 and TRBJ2-7, with 11 nucleotides matching TRBD2. Germline CDR1 SGHVS, CDR2 FQNEAQ. V was clipped by 1 base and J by 3 bases; unmatched bases: 5. The CDR3 loop spans 16 amino acids. The CDR3 DNA is TGTGCCAGCAGCTTAGAAGGGACTAGCGGTTTCTACGAGCAGTACTTC. This codes for CASSLEGTSGFYEQYF.

The rearrangement links TRBV11-1 to TRBJ2-7; D unclear. Per germline, CDR1 SGHAT and CDR2 FQDESV (reference sequence). Trimming shortened V by 4 bases and J by 1 base, and 2 bases separated the two germline ends. The CDR3 has 11 amino acids. CDR3 region: CASSSSYEQYF. As DNA, the CDR3 is TGTGCCAGCAGCTCGTCCTACGAGCAGTACTTC.

The gene calls are TRBV28 and TRBJ1-6; D is ambiguous. V was shortened by 4 bases and J by 10 bases, with 5 bases between the two germline ends. Germline lookup yields CDR1 MDHEN and CDR2 SYDVKM. The CDR3 has 11 residues. In DNA, the CDR3 is TGTGCCAGCAGTTCAAGCTCACCCCTCCACTTT. Protein: CASSSSSPLHF. Variable domain in full (rest from reference TRBV28 and TRBJ1-6): DVKVTQSSRYLVKRTGEKVFLECVQDMDHENMFWYRQDPGLGLRLIYFSYDVKMKEKGDIPEGYSVSREKKERFSLILESASTNQTSMYLCASSSSSPLHFGNGTRLTVT.

Only one count was recorded for this clone. The chain couples TRBV19 to TRBJ2-7; no clear D gene. From germline, CDR1 is LNHDA and CDR2 SQIVND (reference sequence). V was trimmed by 5 bases and J by 3 bases, leaving 11 bases between them. The CDR3 spans 13 residues. The CDR3 is CASSLSTSYEQYF. The CDR3 DNA is TGTGCCAGTAGTTTATCGACAAGCTACGAGCAGTACTTC.

The rearrangement links TRBV6-4 to TRBJ2-3; 12 bases are shared with TRBD2. V lost 0 bases, J lost 5 bases, and 0 bases stayed unmatched. In germline, CDR1 is MRHNA, CDR2 SNTAGT. The CDR3 runs to 15 residues. The CDR3 bases are TGTGCCAGCAGTGACTCGACTAGCGGGGGAGATACGCAGTATTTT. Protein product: CASSDSTSGGDTQYF.

The V gene is TRBV5-5, the J gene TRBJ1-5; 9 positions agree with TRBD1. Unmatched junction bases numbered 5, after V lost 0 bases and J lost 7 bases. Germline-derived CDR1 and CDR2 are SGHKS and YYEKEE (reference sequence). This CDR3 is built from 15 residues. The CDR3 DNA reads TGTGCCAGCAGCTTGGGAGACAGGGGGTGGCAGCCCCAGCATTTT. Encoded protein: CASSLGDRGWQPQHF. Full variable domain (outside the CDR3, taken from reference TRBV5-5 and TRBJ1-5): DAGVTQSPTHLIKTRGQQVTLRCSPISGHKSVSWYQQVLGQGPQFIFQYYEKEERGRGNFPDRFSARQFPNYSSELNVNALLLGDSALYLCASSLGDRGWQPQHFGDGTRLSIL.

The chain has TRBV2 and TRBJ1-5; no clear D. The germline V and J ends were trimmed by 1 base and 9 bases, with 10 bases remaining between them. Germline V gene sequence: CDR1 SNHLY, CDR2 FYNNEI. The CDR3 consists of 13 residues. In DNA, the CDR3 is TGTGCCAGCAGTGAAGAGTCTCCGGGGCCCCAGCATTTT. This encodes CASSEESPGPQHF.

This chain uses TRBV30 with TRBJ2-5, with D possibly being TRBD1 (5 bases). The CDR3 sequence is 13 residues long. In germline, CDR1 is GTSNPN, CDR2 SVGIG (reference sequence). CDR3 residues: CCFQGSHQETQYF. The CDR3 DNA is TGTTGCTTCCAGGGATCCCACCAAGAGACCCAGTACTTC.

The chain uses TRBV5-6 and TRBJ2-7; 7 bases are shared with TRBD1. The CDR3 extends over 13 amino acids. After removal of 3 bases from V and 6 bases from J, the junction contained 6 bases not matched to a gene. CDR1 and CDR2 from the germline V gene are SGHDT and YYEEEE. CDR3 nucleotides: TGTGCCAGCAGCTATGAGACAGGGTTCGAGCAGTACTTC. The encoded protein is CASSYETGFEQYF.

The chain is built from TRBV5-6 and TRBJ2-7; 7 positions agree with TRBD1. The CDR3 has 13 amino acids. After removal of 4 bases from V and 4 bases from J, the junction contained 5 bases not matched to a gene. Per the germline V gene, CDR1 is SGHDT and CDR2 is YYEEEE. In DNA form, the CDR3 reads TGTGCCAGCAGCGACGGGACAGATTACGAGCAGTACTTC. Amino acid sequence: CASSDGTDYEQYF.

The rearrangement joins TRBV6-5 to TRBJ1-1; possibly TRBD1 for D (6 bases). The CDR3 extends over 14 amino acids. V was cut by 2 bases and J by 7 bases, with 14 bases left in between. The germline CDR1 and CDR2 sequences are MNHEY and SVGAGI. CDR3 DNA: TGTGCCAGCAGTTACGGGGAGGGGGTAATTGAAGCTTTCTTT. It encodes CASSYGEGVIEAFF.

This clone has a single count. This rearrangement joins TRBV7-8 to TRBJ2-1; 9 nucleotides match TRBD2. The CDR3 sequence is 14 residues long. CDR1 is SGHVS, CDR2 FQNEAQ, per germline. Trimming cost V 5 bases and J 7 bases; bases outside gene matches: 6. CDR3 in amino acids: CASSQLAGWNEQFF. CDR3 DNA sequence: TGTGCCAGCAGCCAGCTAGCGGGATGGAATGAGCAGTTCTTC.

This clone was found once. The rearrangement joins TRBV9 to TRBJ2-1, with 11 bases identical to TRBD2. Germline V gives CDR1 SGDLS, CDR2 YYNGEE. Losses at the gene ends were 4 bases for V and 7 bases for J; bases not matched to a gene: 13. This CDR3 region has 17 residues. This CDR3 is CASSSGHSGRALNEQFF. CDR3 nucleotide sequence: TGTGCCAGCAGCTCGGGCCATAGCGGGAGGGCCTTAAATGAGCAGTTCTTC.

The chain uses TRBV30 and TRBJ2-5; a possible D gene is TRBD1 (5 bases). The germline CDR1 and CDR2 sequences are GTSNPN and SVGIG (reference sequence). CDR3 length equals 16 residues. V shed 0 bases and J shed 1 base, with 15 bases lying between them. The CDR3 sequence: CAWSVLRQGSQETQYF. CDR3 nucleotides: TGTGCCTGGAGTGTACTAAGGCAGGGTTCCCAAGAGACCCAGTACTTC.

J is TRBJ2-2 and V is TRBV5-1; D is unclear. CDR1 and CDR2 (germline): SGHRS, YFSETQ. V was cut by 4 bases and J by 2 bases, with 3 bases left in between. The CDR3 sequence is 12 residues long. For the CDR3, the DNA is TGCGCCAGCAGCCAAAACACCGGGGAGCTGTTTTTT. Translated, it gives CASSQNTGELFF.

The rearrangement uses TRBV4-2 and TRBJ2-5, with 11 bases lining up with TRBD1. CDR1 LGHNA and CDR2 YNFKEQ come from the germline V gene. CDR3 length: 16 residues. V gave up 3 bases and J gave up 5 bases; unmatched junction bases: 8. The CDR3 region is CASSHSGTGGLETQYF. The CDR3, as DNA: TGTGCCAGCAGCCACTCCGGGACAGGGGGTTTGGAGACCCAGTACTTC.

The gene calls are TRBV7-2 and TRBJ1-1; D call uncertain. The CDR3 length is 13 residues. V dropped 2 bases and J dropped 11 bases, with 15 bases sitting between them. Per germline, CDR1 SGHTA and CDR2 FQGNSA. DNA of the CDR3: TGTGCCAGCAGCTTACCCGGTCCTCGTTGGGCTTTCTTT. Its translation is CASSLPGPRWAFF.

J is TRBJ2-7 and V is TRBV18; 9 bases are a match to TRBD1. This CDR3 region has 18 residues. Germline CDR1 is KGHSH and CDR2 is LQKENI. The V gene end was trimmed by 3 bases and the J gene end by 1 base; junction bases not matched to a gene: 13. The CDR3, as DNA: TGTGCCAGCTCACCCCAGACCCCGGGACAGGGCCTTTCCTACGAGCAGTACTTC. Residues: CASSPQTPGQGLSYEQYF.

V usage is TRBV5-4 and J usage is TRBJ1-4; the D gene is possibly TRBD1 (6 bases). The CDR3 length is 14 residues. With 4 bases removed from V and 4 bases from J, the gap between germline ends came to 11 bases. In germline, CDR1 is SGHNT, CDR2 YYREEE (reference sequence). CDR3: CASSNRADNEKLFF. The CDR3 region has the DNA TGTGCCAGCAGCAACAGGGCAGATAATGAAAAACTGTTTTTT.

The rearrangement uses TRBV27 and TRBJ1-5, with D possibly TRBD1 on 5 matching bases. CDR1 and CDR2 (germline): MNHEY, SMNVEV (reference sequence). Trimming took 5 bases from V and 7 from J, leaving 12 bases between them. CDR3 size: 13 residues. As DNA, the CDR3 is TGTGCCAGCAGTCCCAGGGTCGGACAGCCCCAGCATTTT. Residues: CASSPRVGQPQHF.

V gene TRBV2 combines with J gene TRBJ2-5; 10 bases map to TRBD2. This CDR3 spans 16 amino acids. Trimming removed 1 base from V and 2 bases from J; junction bases left unmatched: 4. The germline V gene has CDR1 SNHLY and CDR2 FYNNEI. DNA of the CDR3: TGTGCCAGCAGTGAAGAAAGGACTAGCGGTCAAGAGACCCAGTACTTC. Its protein is CASSEERTSGQETQYF.

The J gene is TRBJ2-7, the V gene TRBV10-3, with D possibly being TRBD1 (6 bases). The ends were cut back, 9 bases at V and 2 bases at J, with 14 bases in the middle. Germline values: CDR1 ENHRY, CDR2 SYGVKD. The CDR3 sequence is 13 residues long. The CDR3 nucleotides are TGTGCCATTTACAGGGACACCACCTACGAGCAGTACTTC. Translating gives CAIYRDTTYEQYF.

The J gene is TRBJ2-5, the V gene TRBV6-5, with D perhaps matching TRBD1 (5 bases). V dropped 5 bases and J dropped 9 bases, with 16 bases sitting between them. CDR3 length equals 13 residues. The germline gives CDR1 MNHEY, CDR2 SVGAGI. DNA of the CDR3: TGTGCCAGCAGTGAACAGGCCCGCTCGGCCCAGTACTTC. Translation: CASSEQARSAQYF.

V gene TRBV28 combines with J gene TRBJ1-6, with D possibly matching TRBD1 (5 bases). Germline values: CDR1 MDHEN, CDR2 SYDVKM. The CDR3 covers 15 residues. V lost 3 bases, J lost 10 bases, and 16 bases lay in between. CDR3 in amino acids: CASSFPSDSSSPLHF. CDR3 DNA: TGTGCCAGCAGTTTCCCCAGTGACAGTTCCTCACCCCTCCACTTT. Full variable domain (rest looked up from reference TRBV28 and TRBJ1-6): DVKVTQSSRYLVKRTGEKVFLECVQDMDHENMFWYRQDPGLGLRLIYFSYDVKMKEKGDIPEGYSVSREKKERFSLILESASTNQTSMYLCASSFPSDSSSPLHFGNGTRLTVT.

DNA for the CDR3: TGCGCCAGCAGCTTGGTAGGGGCCCCATTGAGCGGGGAGCTGTTTTTT. Its protein product is CASSLVGAPLSGELFF. This chain connects TRBV5-1 to TRBJ2-2; D might be TRBD1 (5 bases). Deletions cut 0 bases from V and 7 bases from J, with 16 bases between. The CDR3 contains 16 residues. In germline, CDR1 is SGHRS, CDR2 YFSETQ.

This clone was seen a few times. The chain recombines TRBV14 with TRBJ1-3, with D tentatively TRBD1 (5 bases). The length of the CDR3 is 16 residues. CDR1 is SGHDN, CDR2 FVKESK, per germline. Trimming stripped 0 bases from V and 2 bases from J, with 11 bases between. The CDR3 sequence: CASSQEEGTPGNTIYF. In nucleotides, the CDR3 is TGTGCCAGCAGCCAAGAAGAGGGGACTCCTGGAAACACCATATATTTT.

The J gene is TRBJ2-1, the V gene TRBV11-2, with D perhaps matching TRBD2 (5 bases). CDR3 length equals 12 residues. The germline CDR1 and CDR2 sequences are SGHAT and FQNNGV. V was pared by 3 bases and J by 12 bases, with 12 bases between. This chain's CDR3 is CASSFRWGAQFF. As DNA, the CDR3 is TGTGCCAGCAGCTTTCGTTGGGGAGCGCAGTTCTTC.

CDR3 sequence reads: CASSFYLAASTDTQYF. CDR3 in DNA: TGTGCCAGCAGCTTCTACCTAGCGGCCAGCACAGATACGCAGTATTTT. This chain uses TRBV5-4 with TRBJ2-3, with 7 bases aligning to TRBD2. The V gene end was trimmed by 2 bases and the J gene end by 0 bases; junction bases not matched to a gene: 6. Looked up from germline, CDR1 is SGHNT and CDR2 is YYREEE (reference sequence). This CDR3 has 16 residues.

V usage is TRBV4-1 and J usage is TRBJ2-2, with D maybe TRBD1 (6 bases). The CDR3 totals 17 residues. Between the trimmed V and J ends, which lost 0 bases and 0 bases, there was a span of 11 bases. Germline CDR1 reads MGHRA; CDR2 reads YSYEKL. The CDR3 DNA is TGCGCCAGCAGCCAAGATCTCAGGGGATCGAACACCGGGGAGCTGTTTTTT. It encodes CASSQDLRGSNTGELFF.